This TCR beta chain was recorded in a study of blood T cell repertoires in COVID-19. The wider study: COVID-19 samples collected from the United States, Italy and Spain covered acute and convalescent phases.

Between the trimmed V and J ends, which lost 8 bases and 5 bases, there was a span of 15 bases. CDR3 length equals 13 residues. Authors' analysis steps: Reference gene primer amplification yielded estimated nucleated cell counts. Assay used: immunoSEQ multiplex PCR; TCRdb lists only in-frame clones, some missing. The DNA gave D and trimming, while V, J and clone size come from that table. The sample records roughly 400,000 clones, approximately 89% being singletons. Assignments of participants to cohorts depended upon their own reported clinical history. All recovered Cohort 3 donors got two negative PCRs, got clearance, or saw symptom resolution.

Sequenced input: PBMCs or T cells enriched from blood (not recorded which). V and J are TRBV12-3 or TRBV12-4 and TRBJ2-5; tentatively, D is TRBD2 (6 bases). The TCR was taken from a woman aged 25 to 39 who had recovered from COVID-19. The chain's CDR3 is CASAGGVGETQYF. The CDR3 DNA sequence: TGTGCCAGCGCCGGGGGAGTCGGGGAGACCCAGTACTTC.